The subject of this entry is one T cell receptor (beta chain). Its antigen is not identified. This sample is part of a study of memory CD4+ T cells and cytomegalovirus serostatus. Background on the study: Of the healthy Belgian adults, 9 were CMV seropositive and approximately 25 seronegative.

Study outcomes and limitations: CD4+ memory repertoires contained about 40% of the roughly 150 reported CMV TCRbeta sequences.

The sort gate was single viable CD3+CD4+CD8-CD45RO+ cells for memory CD4+ T cells. CMV serostatus came from serum IgG against pp150, pp28, p38, p52. Original processing notes: After removing out-of-frame reads, over 2 million distinct TCRbeta sequences remained. Sequencing used immunoSEQ multiplex PCR; TCRdb keeps in-frame clones, though not all of them. V and J calls plus clone size are reproduced from that table; the DNA served to infer D and trimming. Of about 56,000 clones listed, around 80% are singletons. The germline V gene has CDR1 SGHVS and CDR2 FQNEAQ. CDR3 length: 15 amino acids. V lost 1 base and J lost 0, with 9 bases in between.

The source is an adult in good health and CMV-seronegative. The genes are TRBV7-8 and TRBJ1-2; D not resolved. The sequenced material came from memory CD4+ T cells from blood. The CDR3 bases are TGTGCCAGCAGCTTAGATACGGTTACTAACTATGGCTACACCTTC. Residues: CASSLDTVTNYGYTF.